The sequence of this TCR beta chain was determined in a study of cytomegalovirus exposure and HLA in healthy donors (dated by TCRdb to about 2017). Study-level background: An earlier analysis of more than 550 of the donors reported around 280 Gb of sequence data and 95 million to 130 million unique TCR beta sequences obtained from around 180 million T cells. The later analysis used no new phenotypic data to find candidate immune exposures, relying instead on TCR beta sequences and their occurrence across donors. The number of donors typed differed by locus, with about 629-630 for A, B, C, DRB1 and DQB1, roughly 520 for DQA1, 600 to 610 for DPA1, and around 430 for DPB1. A later analysis re-analyzed previously published TCR beta repertoires from 660 or so donors and added high-resolution HLA genotyping to study TCR occurrence patterns. All discovery cohort repertoires had been generated on a single sequencing platform. About 280 gigabases of sequencing data and around 80 million unique TCR sequences made up an early release that covered 500 to 700 HLA-typed donors. The study aimed to test whether cataloging public T cell receptors could reveal signatures of past pathogen exposure. To predict cytomegalovirus infection status, the study brought together high-throughput TCR immunosequencing, statistical association of individual TCRs with disease status, and machine learning. The T cell repertoires of around 670 subjects were profiled by immunosequencing and related to cytomegalovirus serostatus. Both class I and class II loci were covered by HLA typing, at four-digit resolution. Among the roughly 390 genotyped donors, 81% belonged to the genetic ancestry cluster associated with self-reported Caucasian donors. A handful of DR-DQ haplotypes were handled as single units for association and clustering because linkage in the cohort was strong. Besides the first cohort of roughly 640 subjects, a separate validation cohort made up of roughly 130 different subjects was used. An earlier analysis of roughly 600 of the donors used high-throughput TCR beta sequencing to judge whether each TCR beta V gene segment behaved as functional or pseudogenic. A later genetic analysis took genome-wide SNP genotypes for about 55% of the roughly 700 donors and used that subset as a discovery cohort. Donor age, sex, ethnicity and CMV serostatus were compiled together with the repertoire data. Among some 400 genotyped donors of the cohort, an average of around 250,000 unique TCR beta nucleotide sequences was sequenced per donor, of which 15% to 20% were non-productive. General study outcomes and caveats: Specific HLA alleles were associated with 16,951 TCR beta sequences at a false discovery rate of 0.05 in a later analysis. Because some donors lacked HLA typing at each locus, the association tests relied only on the typed subset. According to the authors, the approach could potentially be generalized to other disease states and immunological phenotypes. A few of the identified cytomegalovirus-associated TCR beta chains were confirmed in vitro to be specific for cytomegalovirus antigens. In the study, 150 to 200 TCR beta chains were listed as associated with cytomegalovirus. V-gene and J-gene trimming of TCR beta chains was associated with a missense DCLRE1C variant in a later genetic analysis, and the association was replicated in an independent cohort. In a later genetic analysis, fewer N-insertions in productive TCRs were reported among donors in an Asian-associated ancestry cluster than the approximately 670-donor mean. A later analysis found that most CMV-associated TCR beta chains appeared HLA-restricted, with HLA associations seemingly driven largely by CMV exposure. In this cohort, only TCR beta chains were sequenced, and detectable features were limited by the absence of alpha or paired-chain data. In a later analysis, the rate of TCR association differed among HLA loci, with DRB1 alleles having the most associated TCRs and HLA-C alleles having the fewest. A further reported finding was that TCR beta sequences accurately predicted the HLA-A and HLA-B alleles for most subjects in the first cohort. Linkage disequilibrium might explain the correlated functional status among segregating V segments, but an unknown experimental factor could not be excluded. Most TCR sequences were observed very rarely across donors, whereas some public TCRs were present in many individuals. Strong co-occurrence of HLA alleles, especially DR and DQ, made assigning TCR associations to individual alleles difficult. For the cohort, immune exposure information was limited to CMV serostatus. In an earlier analysis of under 600 of the donors, most TCR beta V segments were observed in productive rearrangements about 87% or about 30% of the time, broadly matching IMGT annotations. Because counts were too low, some 17 rarely observed V segments, including chromosome 9 orphons, were excluded from the earlier analysis of some 590 of the donors. The 87-base-pair reads could not distinguish some IMGT-functional V segments, including TRBV6-2 and TRBV6-3, so those segments were excluded. Roughly uniform sequencing depth across donors was assumed in presence/absence analyses, although this assumption may not hold. In both the original and validation cohorts, the classifier was reported to diagnose cytomegalovirus status with high specificity and sensitivity. Several of the top co-occurrence clusters appeared to be linked to parvovirus B19, influenza, CMV and Epstein-Barr virus, according to a later analysis. In a later analysis, HLA-associated TCR beta chains were found to be more clonally expanded and to have lower generation probabilities than equally common non-associated chains. A cluster of highly shared sequence variants was judged likely to be a technical artifact of the sequencing pipeline.

CDR1 is given as MGHRA and CDR2 as YSYEKL, both from the germline V gene. V and J lose 0 bases and 3 bases, and a span of 14 bases separates them. Spanning cysteine to phenylalanine, the CDR3 consists of 16 amino acids. Only CDR3 DNA is held: 48 bases, read in frame from base 1. In total, fewer than 750 healthy bone marrow donors made up the cohort. All cohort members were sampled while nominally healthy, although unrecorded immune exposures were likely present. The donor tested CMV seropositive and was one of the 289 seropositive cohort members. A peripheral blood sample was collected from each donor, and TCR beta sequencing was performed on peripheral blood mononuclear cells. Genomic DNA extraction from the blood cell samples was performed with the Qiagen DNeasy Blood Extraction Kit. The method behind the library was the immunoSEQ multiplex PCR assay. For the multiplex PCR, a mixture combining 60 forward primers for TCR Vbeta segments and 13 reverse primers for TCR Jbeta segments was used. The CDR3 region of rearranged TCR beta genes was amplified from genomic DNA by a multiplex PCR assay. The Illumina HiSeq System was used to sequence the amplified TCR beta libraries as 87-base-pair reads. Under the source paper's analysis protocol: A later analysis counted some 74 million unique TCR beta chains across the 650 to 800 repertoires, and some 12 million of these chains were shared by at least two donors. Raw reads were error-corrected and collapsed into unique sequences by a nearest-neighbor algorithm in which closely related sequences were merged to remove PCR and sequencing errors. CDR3 sequences were aligned to IMGT reference sequences to assign V, D and J gene segments. For a sequence to be retained, a match of at least six nucleotides to both a V gene segment and a J gene segment was required. A rearrangement was called productive if the CDR3 had no stop codons and remained in frame with V and J, and every other rearrangement was called non-productive. Following IMGT convention, CDR3 was defined as the stretch from the second conserved V-encoded cysteine to the conserved J-encoded phenylalanine. The earlier analysis of approximately 590 of the donors excluded any sequence lacking an unambiguous match to a single V gene segment. In an earlier analysis of several hundred of the donors, V segments were called functional above 56.7% productive rearrangements and were called segregating when the between-donor standard deviation exceeded 5%. A statistical classification framework was developed to diagnose cytomegalovirus status using the catalog of TCR beta chain sequences. V and J gene assignment, in a later analysis, came from comparing TCR nucleotide sequences with IMGT/GENE-DB human TR gene sequences. In a later analysis, CDR3 sequences and most-parsimonious VDJ recombination scenarios were assigned using the TCRdist pipeline. In a later analysis, each TCR beta chain was defined by its CDR3 amino acid sequence together with its V-gene family, and reads lacking a unique V-gene family were excluded. As a way to deal with suspected cross-contamination and a sequencing artifact, a later analysis dropped over 550 nucleotide sequences that were highly shared and had low generation probability. In a later analysis, a clonal expansion index for each public chain was calculated from normalized within-repertoire ranks of inferred template counts. Generation probabilities in a later analysis came from a VDJ recombination model fitted to out-of-frame rearrangements, and those results were checked against IGoR. A later analysis scored TCR-TCR, TCR-HLA and TCR-CMV co-occurrence with hypergeometric tests, applying a repertoire-size bias correction to TCR pairs. To estimate false discovery rates, a later analysis permuted the HLA or CMV assignments 20 times. A later analysis grouped co-occurring TCRs with DBSCAN, adding TCRdist sequence similarity when clustering within HLA-allele-positive subsets. Repertoires with fewer than 30,000 or more than 120,000 public chains were left out of co-occurrence clustering, as were four to six repertoires with anomalous nucleotide sharing. TCRdb took over this immuneACCESS table, retaining in-frame rearrangements with V and J assigned. Such tables are incomplete; in checked studies, under half of the missing clones stem from an unresolved V gene, and the remainder is unexplained. V and J calls plus clone size are reproduced from that table; the DNA served to infer D and trimming. This sample lists about 90,000 clones; over 60% were detected once. The ten largest clones capture 20% to 25% of the sample.

Concerning this clone itself: Its antigen specificity is not known. Base qualities are not recorded, but no much larger clone differs from it by a single base.

Sequencing was carried out using PBMCs. The rearrangement joined TRBV4-1 to TRBJ1-2; the D region possibly corresponds to TRBD1 (5 bases align). This TCR was sampled from a woman aged 50 to 60 in good health and CMV-seropositive. CDR3 loop: CASSQERWGRDYGYTF. The sequence in DNA is TGCGCCAGCAGCCAAGAGAGGTGGGGCAGGGACTATGGCTACACCTTC.